This TCR beta chain was sequenced for a study of memory CD4+ T cells and cytomegalovirus serostatus. The table lists this clone with a few counts. Its antigen is undetermined. Findings and limits, study-wide: CD4+ memory repertoires contained about 40% of the roughly 160 reported CMV TCRbeta sequences. CMV serostatus prediction reached median AUC around 0.94, or 0.89 with US-trained model.

This CDR3 has 13 residues. Germline V gives CDR1 SGHDT, CDR2 YYEEEE. The V and J ends lost 2 bases and 8 bases, in that order; junction bases with no gene match: 3. Single viable CD3+CD4+CD8-CD45RO+ cells were sorted as the memory CD4+ T cells. Donors' CMV status reflects serum IgG against pp150, pp28, p38, p52. Libraries were prepared by immunoSEQ multiplex PCR; TCRdb keeps only in-frame clonotypes and omits some of them. Counted here are some 47,000 clones, around four fifths occurring once; the ten biggest clones make up over 0.65%. What was sequenced was memory CD4+ T cells from blood. The receptor's source is an adult in good health and CMV-seronegative. V and J are TRBV5-6 and TRBJ2-2, with 7 positions matching TRBD1. CDR3 in DNA: TGTGCCAGCAGCTTACAGGGGCCGGGGGAGCTGTTTTTT. Its translation is CASSLQGPGELFF.